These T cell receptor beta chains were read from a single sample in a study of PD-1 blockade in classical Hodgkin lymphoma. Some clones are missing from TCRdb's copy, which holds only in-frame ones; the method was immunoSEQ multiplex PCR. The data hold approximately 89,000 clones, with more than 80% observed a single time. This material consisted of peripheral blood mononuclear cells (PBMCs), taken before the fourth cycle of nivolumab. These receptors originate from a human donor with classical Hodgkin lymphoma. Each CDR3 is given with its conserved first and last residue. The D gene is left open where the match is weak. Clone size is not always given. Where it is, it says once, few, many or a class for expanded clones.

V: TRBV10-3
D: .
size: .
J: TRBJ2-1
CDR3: CAISDAAASYNEQFF
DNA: TGTGCCATCAGTGATGCAGCGGCCTCCTACAATGAGCAGTTCTTC

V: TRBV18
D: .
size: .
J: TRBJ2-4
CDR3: CASSPPGVLAKNIQYF
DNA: TGTGCCAGCTCACCACCGGGAGTCCTAGCCAAAAACATTCAGTACTTC

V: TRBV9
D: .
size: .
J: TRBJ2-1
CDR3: CASSPPYGTYNEQFF
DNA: TGTGCCAGCAGCCCCCCCTACGGGACCTACAATGAGCAGTTCTTC

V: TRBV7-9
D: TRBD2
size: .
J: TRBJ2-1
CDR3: CASSLGTSGFNEQFF
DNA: TGTGCCAGCAGCTTGGGGACTAGCGGGTTCAATGAGCAGTTCTTC

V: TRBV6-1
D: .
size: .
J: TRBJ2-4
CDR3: CASSEGGHRIQYF
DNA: TGTGCCAGCAGTGAAGGGGGTCATCGCATTCAGTACTTC

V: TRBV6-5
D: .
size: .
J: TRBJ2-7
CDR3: CASSYGGGIGYEQYF
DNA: TGTGCCAGCAGTTACGGAGGGGGGATAGGGTACGAGCAGTACTTC

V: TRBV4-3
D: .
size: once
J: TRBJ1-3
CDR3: CASSQGSGAGSGNTIYF
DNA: TGCGCCAGCAGCCAAGGTTCCGGGGCCGGCTCTGGAAACACCATATATTTT

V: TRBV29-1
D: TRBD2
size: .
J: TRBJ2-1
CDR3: CSVTSATNEQFF
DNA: TGCAGCGTCACTAGCGCCACCAATGAGCAGTTCTTC

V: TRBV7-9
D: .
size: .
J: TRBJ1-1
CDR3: CASSSIVGASTEAFF
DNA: TGTGCCAGCAGCTCCATTGTTGGGGCGAGCACTGAAGCTTTCTTT

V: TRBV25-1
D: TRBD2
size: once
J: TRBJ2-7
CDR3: CASSIAGGTYEQYF
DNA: TGTGCCAGCAGTATAGCGGGAGGGACCTACGAGCAGTACTTC

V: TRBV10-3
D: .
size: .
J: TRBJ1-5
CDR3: CAIRRDSNQPQHF
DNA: TGTGCCATCAGAAGAGACAGCAATCAGCCCCAGCATTTT

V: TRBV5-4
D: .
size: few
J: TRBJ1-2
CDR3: CASSLSDGEIYGYTF
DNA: TGTGCCAGCAGCCTGTCCGACGGGGAGATCTATGGCTACACCTTC

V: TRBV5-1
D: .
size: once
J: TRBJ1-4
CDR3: CASNREGNEKLFF
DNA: TGCGCCAGCAACAGGGAGGGGAATGAAAAACTGTTTTTT

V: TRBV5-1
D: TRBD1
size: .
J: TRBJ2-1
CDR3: CASSFGTGVNEQFF
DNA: TGCGCCAGCAGCTTTGGGACAGGGGTCAATGAGCAGTTCTTC

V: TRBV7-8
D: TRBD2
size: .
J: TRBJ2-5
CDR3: CASSLRDMGLAVQETQYF
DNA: TGTGCCAGCAGCTTAAGGGATATGGGACTAGCGGTCCAAGAGACCCAGTACTTC

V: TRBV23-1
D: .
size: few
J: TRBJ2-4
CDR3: CASSQRRGAGKNIQYF
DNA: TGCGCCAGCAGTCAAAGACGAGGGGCTGGCAAAAACATTCAGTACTTC

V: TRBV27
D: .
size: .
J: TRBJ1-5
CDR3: CASSLLAGGWSVNQPQHF
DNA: TGTGCCAGCAGTTTATTGGCAGGTGGGTGGTCTGTCAATCAGCCCCAGCATTTT

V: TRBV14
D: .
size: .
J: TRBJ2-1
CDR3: CASSQVAVLDYNEQFF
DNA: TGTGCCAGCAGCCAAGTGGCTGTTTTGGACTACAATGAGCAGTTCTTC

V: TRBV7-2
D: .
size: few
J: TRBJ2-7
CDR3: CASSFRLTYEQYF
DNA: TGTGCCAGCAGCTTTCGCCTCACCTACGAGCAGTACTTC

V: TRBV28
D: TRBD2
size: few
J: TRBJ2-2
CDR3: CASRKSGSVTGELFF
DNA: TGTGCCAGCAGAAAAAGCGGGAGTGTCACCGGGGAGCTGTTTTTT

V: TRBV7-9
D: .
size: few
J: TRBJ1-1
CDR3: CASSRNGEAFF
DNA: TGTGCCAGCAGCCGTAATGGTGAAGCTTTCTTT

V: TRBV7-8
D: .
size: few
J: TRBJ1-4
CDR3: CASSFSTNEKLFF
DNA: TGTGCCAGCAGCTTTTCCACCAATGAAAAACTGTTTTTT

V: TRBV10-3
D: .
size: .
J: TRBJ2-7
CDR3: CAISVPGAYEQYF
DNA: TGTGCCATCAGTGTGCCCGGGGCCTACGAGCAGTACTTC

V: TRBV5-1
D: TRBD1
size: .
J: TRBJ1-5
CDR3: CASSGGQGVVNQPQHF
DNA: TGCGCCAGCAGCGGGGGACAGGGGGTCGTCAATCAGCCCCAGCATTTT

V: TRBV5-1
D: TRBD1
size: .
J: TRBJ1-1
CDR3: CASSSQTGANTEAFF
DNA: TGCGCCAGCAGCTCCCAGACAGGGGCGAACACTGAAGCTTTCTTT

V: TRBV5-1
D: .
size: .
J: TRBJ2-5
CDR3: CASSLRDQETQYF
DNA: TGCGCCAGCAGCTTGAGGGATCAAGAGACCCAGTACTTC

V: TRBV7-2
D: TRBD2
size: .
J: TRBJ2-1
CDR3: CASSLTSGINNEQFF
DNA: TGTGCCAGCAGCTTAACTAGCGGGATCAACAATGAGCAGTTCTTC

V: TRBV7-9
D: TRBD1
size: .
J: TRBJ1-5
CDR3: CASSQGGDNQPQHF
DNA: TGTGCCAGCAGCCAGGGGGGGGACAATCAGCCCCAGCATTTT

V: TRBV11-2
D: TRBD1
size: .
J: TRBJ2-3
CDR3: CASSWTGRDTQYF
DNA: TGTGCCAGCAGCTGGACAGGGAGAGATACGCAGTATTTT

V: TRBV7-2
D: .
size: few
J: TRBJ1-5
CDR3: CASSLGQGQPQHF
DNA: TGTGCCAGCAGCTTAGGGCAGGGCCAGCCCCAGCATTTT

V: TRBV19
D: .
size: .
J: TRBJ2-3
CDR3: CASSISKTGTDTQYF
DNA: TGTGCCAGTAGTATATCTAAGACTGGGACAGATACGCAGTATTTT

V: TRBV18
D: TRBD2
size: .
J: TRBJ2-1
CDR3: CASSPPTSRNEQFF
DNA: TGTGCCAGCTCACCACCGACTAGCAGAAATGAGCAGTTCTTC

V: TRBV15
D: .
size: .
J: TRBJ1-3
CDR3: CATSRGSSGNTIYF
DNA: TGTGCCACCAGCAGGGGTAGCTCTGGAAACACCATATATTTT

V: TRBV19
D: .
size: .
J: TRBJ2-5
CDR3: CASRPSQRGETQYF
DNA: TGTGCCAGTAGACCCTCCCAGCGTGGAGAGACCCAGTACTTC

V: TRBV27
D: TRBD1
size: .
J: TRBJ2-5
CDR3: CASRGTGPWVTQYF
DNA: TGTGCCAGCAGGGGGACAGGGCCTTGGGTGACCCAGTACTTC

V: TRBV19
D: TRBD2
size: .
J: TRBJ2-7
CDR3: CASSQTSGISYEQYF
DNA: TGTGCCAGTAGTCAGACTAGCGGGATCTCCTACGAGCAGTACTTC

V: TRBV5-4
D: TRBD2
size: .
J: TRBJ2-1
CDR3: CASSPLAGGGNEQFF
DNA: TGTGCCAGCAGCCCCTTAGCGGGAGGTGGAAATGAGCAGTTCTTC

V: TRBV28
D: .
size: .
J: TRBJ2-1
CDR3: CASSPLGADSYNEQFF
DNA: TGTGCCAGCAGTCCGTTGGGGGCCGACTCCTACAATGAGCAGTTCTTC

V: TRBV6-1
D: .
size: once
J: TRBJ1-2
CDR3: CASRRDPEARGYTF
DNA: TGTGCCAGCAGGAGGGACCCAGAGGCCCGGGGCTACACCTTC

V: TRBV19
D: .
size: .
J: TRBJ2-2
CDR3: CASSTRGFAELFF
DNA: TGTGCCAGTAGTACCCGAGGCTTCGCGGAGCTGTTTTTT

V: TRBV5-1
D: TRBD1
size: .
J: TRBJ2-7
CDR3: CASSFGGTGGFEQYF
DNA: TGCGCCAGCAGCTTTGGCGGGACAGGGGGCTTCGAGCAGTACTTC

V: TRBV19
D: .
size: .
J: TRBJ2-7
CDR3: CASSIGAASSYEQYF
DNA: TGTGCCAGTAGTATTGGGGCCGCAAGCTCCTACGAGCAGTACTTC

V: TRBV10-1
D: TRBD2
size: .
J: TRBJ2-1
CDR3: CASSFGLAGYNEQFF
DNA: TGCGCCAGCAGTTTTGGACTAGCGGGATACAATGAGCAGTTCTTC

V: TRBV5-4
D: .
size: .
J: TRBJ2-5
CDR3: CASSFQVQETQYF
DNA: TGTGCCAGCAGCTTCCAGGTACAAGAGACCCAGTACTTC

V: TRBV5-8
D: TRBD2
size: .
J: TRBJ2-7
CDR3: CASSFSGTPYEQYF
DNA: TGTGCCAGCAGCTTTAGCGGGACCCCCTATGAGCAGTACTTC

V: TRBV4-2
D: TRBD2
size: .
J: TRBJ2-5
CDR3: CASSQTAGGPETQYF
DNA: TGTGCCAGCAGCCAGACCGCGGGGGGACCCGAGACCCAGTACTTC

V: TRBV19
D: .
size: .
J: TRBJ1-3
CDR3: CASSMLAGTSGNTIYF
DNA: TGTGCCAGTAGTATGCTGGCCGGGACCTCTGGAAACACCATATATTTT

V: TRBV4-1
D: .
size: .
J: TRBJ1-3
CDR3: CASRDATGHVGNTIYF
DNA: TGCGCCAGCAGGGACGCAACAGGACACGTAGGAAACACCATATATTTT

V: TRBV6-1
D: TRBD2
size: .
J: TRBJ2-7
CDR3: CASSGGGSLAGVGYEQYF
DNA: TGTGCCAGCAGTGGAGGGGGTTCCCTAGCGGGAGTTGGCTACGAGCAGTACTTC

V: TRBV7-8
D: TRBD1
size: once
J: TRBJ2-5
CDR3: CASSSKTGEEETQYF
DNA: TGTGCCAGCAGCTCAAAAACAGGGGAAGAGGAGACCCAGTACTTC

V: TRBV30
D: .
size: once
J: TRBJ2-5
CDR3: CAWSVLVGRTQYF
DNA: TGTGCCTGGAGTGTACTTGTCGGGAGGACCCAGTACTTC

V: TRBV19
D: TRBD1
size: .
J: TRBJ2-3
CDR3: CASKKTGSTDTQYF
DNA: TGTGCCAGTAAAAAGACAGGGAGCACAGATACGCAGTATTTT

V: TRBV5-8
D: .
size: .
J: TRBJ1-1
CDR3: CASSLADNTEAFF
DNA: TGTGCCAGCAGCTTAGCTGATAACACTGAAGCTTTCTTT

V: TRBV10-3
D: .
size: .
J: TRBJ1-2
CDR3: CAISAAAYGYTF
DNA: TGTGCCATCAGCGCCGCCGCGTACGGCTACACCTTC

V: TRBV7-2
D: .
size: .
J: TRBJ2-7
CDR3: CASSLVRGSSYEQYF
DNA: TGTGCCAGCAGCTTAGTACGGGGGAGCTCCTACGAGCAGTACTTC

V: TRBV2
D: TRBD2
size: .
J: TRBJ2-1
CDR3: CASRMGLAGVSEQFF
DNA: TGTGCCAGCAGGATGGGACTAGCGGGAGTTAGTGAGCAGTTCTTC

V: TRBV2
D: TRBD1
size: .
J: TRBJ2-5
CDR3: CASKGRGRGETQYF
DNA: TGTGCCAGCAAGGGCAGGGGGCGCGGGGAGACCCAGTACTTC

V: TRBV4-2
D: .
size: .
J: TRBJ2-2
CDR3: CASSPPNRNTGELFF
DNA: TGTGCCAGCAGTCCACCGAACAGGAACACCGGGGAGCTGTTTTTT

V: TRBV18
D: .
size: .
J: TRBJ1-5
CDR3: CASSPADRGQPQHF
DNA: TGTGCCAGCTCACCGGCAGATCGGGGTCAGCCCCAGCATTTT